This TCR beta chain originates from a study of cytomegalovirus exposure and HLA in healthy donors. The germline gives CDR1 SGHVS, CDR2 FNYEAQ. This CDR3 spans 14 amino acids. Trimming removed 2 bases from V and 0 bases from J, with 4 bases in between. This clone has only one observation. The PCR made use of 60 Vbeta and 13 Jbeta primers. Measured with immunoSEQ multiplex PCR; TCRdb has only the in-frame clones, and not every one. The sample carries 130,000 or so clones, just under 80% recorded once. The sequence derives from a man aged 30 to 45 in good health and CMV-seronegative. Sequenced: PBMCs. V is TRBV7-6 and J is TRBJ1-4; D not resolved. For the CDR3, the DNA is TGTGCCAGCAGCTTATCTTCAACTAATGAAAAACTGTTTTTT. As protein: CASSLSSTNEKLFF.